This T cell receptor (beta chain) was sequenced during a study of OX40 agonist ivuxolimab in advanced cancers. Study in general: Patients treated during dose escalation were battling hepatocellular carcinoma, melanoma, renal cell or head and neck cancer. Mean age approximately 61 years, range about 23 to 79; 82.7% male.

The V end lost 3 bases, the J end lost 2 bases, and 12 bases lay between the germline ends. Germline CDR1 SGHTS, CDR2 YDEGEE. The CDR3 loop spans 14 amino acids. Comment on this clone: Antigen: not known.

The study, taken as a whole, reports: Blood T cells, both CD4+ and CD8+, expanded clonally by week 6 at 0.1 to 3.0 mg/kg.

Sequenced by immunoSEQ multiplex PCR; TCRdb stores in-frame clones only, minus some. The sample lists some 30,000 clones, around 81% occurring once. Specimen: CD4+ or CD8+ T cells sorted from blood, collected in a trial of the OX40 agonist ivuxolimab. The sequence came from an adult with an advanced solid tumor such as melanoma, head and neck, liver or kidney cancer. The J gene is TRBJ2-7, the V gene TRBV5-8; TRBD2 might be the D (6 bases). The CDR3 spells CASSSVGGTYEQYF. The CDR3 nucleotides are TGTGCCAGCAGCTCTGTCGGGGGAACCTACGAGCAGTACTTC.